The 22 T cell receptor beta chains listed next were all sequenced from one sample in a study of blood T cell repertoires in COVID-19. The table came from immunoSEQ multiplex PCR; TCRdb's copy has only in-frame clones and leaves some out. The sample lists a few hundred thousand clones, more than 70% occurring once. The sample taken for sequencing was PBMCs or T cells enriched from blood (not recorded which). The source is a woman younger than 35 who had recovered from COVID-19.

This chain links TRBV9 with TRBJ1-1, with D unresolved. Trimming removed 0 bases from V and 0 bases from J, with 3 bases in between. CDR1 and CDR2 (germline): SGDLS, YYNGEE. CDR3 length equals 13 residues. The CDR3 bases are TGTGCCAGCAGCGTAGCTCTGAACACTGAAGCTTTCTTT. This gives the protein CASSVALNTEAFF.

This chain connects TRBV6-5 to TRBJ1-2; 9 positions match TRBD1. Germline loops: CDR1 MNHEY, CDR2 SVGAGI. V was pared by 7 bases and J by 2 bases, with 5 bases of the junction left unmatched. The CDR3 has 14 residues. The CDR3 DNA sequence: TGTGCCAGCATCGGGACAGGGATGAACTATGGCTACACCTTC. Encoded protein: CASIGTGMNYGYTF.

The J gene is TRBJ1-3, the V gene TRBV6-5, with D hard to call. The length of the CDR3 is 13 residues. Germline CDR1 is MNHEY and CDR2 is SVGAGI. Trimming took 7 bases from V and 4 from J, leaving 11 bases between them. CDR3 in DNA: TGTGCCAGCAAGGCGGTTTCGGGAAACACCATATATTTT. This codes for CASKAVSGNTIYF.

This chain joins TRBV6-1 and TRBJ1-2, with 12 bases identical to TRBD1. Germline CDR1 is MNHNS and CDR2 is SASEGT. V dropped 10 bases and J dropped 5; count of bases not matched to a gene: 11. The CDR3 covers 15 residues. In DNA, the CDR3 is TGTGCCACCCACTCCGGGACAGGGGGCGCGTATGGCTACACCTTC. It translates to CATHSGTGGAYGYTF.

V is TRBV5-4 and J is TRBJ2-2; TRBD1 matches 7 bases. Germline CDR1 SGHNT, CDR2 YYREEE (reference sequence). The CDR3 is made up of 16 amino acids. V shed 2 bases, J shed 4 bases, and the junction held 8 bases outside the gene matches. CDR3 bases: TGTGCCAGCAGCTTCTTGACAGGGATGATCACCGGGGAGCTGTTTTTT. It specifies CASSFLTGMITGELFF.

The V gene is TRBV18, the J gene TRBJ1-6; D is undetermined. V gave up 3 bases and J gave up 7 bases, with 10 bases separating them. CDR3 length: 14 residues. The germline V gene has CDR1 KGHSH and CDR2 LQKENI. The CDR3 protein is CASSPKAGNSPLHF. CDR3 coding DNA: TGTGCCAGCTCACCGAAAGCAGGAAATTCACCCCTCCACTTT.

The chain couples TRBV5-1 to TRBJ2-5, with D perhaps matching TRBD2 (6 bases). The CDR3 has 12 amino acids. Trimming cost V 4 bases and J 6 bases, with 10 bases left between them. Germline CDR1 is SGHRS and CDR2 is YFSETQ. The CDR3 DNA reads TGCGCCAGCAGCCCGGAGGGCCAGACCCAGTACTTC. Residues: CASSPEGQTQYF.

This clone was counted a single time. This chain joins TRBV4-1 and TRBJ1-3, with 7 bases lining up with TRBD1. There are 20 residues in the CDR3. The junction had 17 bases not matched to a gene; V was cut back by 3 bases and J by 0 bases. Germline CDR1 is MGHRA and CDR2 is YSYEKL. CDR3 nucleotides: TGCGCCAGCAGCCAGAACAGGGGAGGATCCCTCTTTAGCTCTGGAAACACCATATATTTT. It specifies CASSQNRGGSLFSSGNTIYF.

The chain has TRBV3-1 (or the pseudogene TRBV3-2) and TRBJ2-7; TRBD1 aligns across 9 bases. The CDR3 has 16 amino acids. The V segment lost 1 base and the J segment 5 bases; nucleotides outside the gene matches: 9. The germline V gene encodes CDR1 LGHDT and CDR2 YNNKEL (reference sequence). The CDR3 here is CASSQAPTGGLDEQYF. CDR3 DNA: TGTGCCAGCAGCCAAGCTCCGACAGGGGGTCTGGACGAGCAGTACTTC.

This clone was seen a few times. The V gene is TRBV13, the J gene TRBJ1-4, with D maybe TRBD1 (5 bases). Trimming left V 5 bases short and J 4 bases short, with 14 bases between. Germline values: CDR1 PRHDT, CDR2 FYEKMQ (reference sequence). The CDR3 totals 15 residues. CDR3 region: CASSHRAGYNEKLFF. In DNA, the CDR3 is TGTGCCAGCAGCCACCGGGCAGGGTATAATGAAAAACTGTTTTTT.

This clone was seen more than once but under ten times. The rearrangement links TRBV6-5 to TRBJ1-2; possible D gene TRBD1, 6 bases. V shed 5 bases and J shed 8 bases, with 15 bases lying between them. In germline, CDR1 is MNHEY, CDR2 SVGAGI. This CDR3 is 13 amino acids long. The CDR3 region is CASSRTGLGGYTF. Here the CDR3 DNA reads TGTGCCAGCAGTCGCACAGGGTTAGGGGGCTACACCTTC.

This CDR3 is CASSAHSGQGLSNTEAFF. The CDR3, as DNA: TGTGCCAGCAGCGCTCACTCTGGACAGGGTTTATCGAACACTGAAGCTTTCTTT. The chain employs TRBV9 and TRBJ1-1, with 8 bases identical to TRBD1. Germline values: CDR1 SGDLS, CDR2 YYNGEE. V was clipped by 3 bases and J by 1 base; unmatched bases: 14. This CDR3 region has 18 residues.

CDR3 in amino acids: CASSEPSGYSPLHF. The DNA for the CDR3 is TGTGCCAGCAGTGAACCGTCAGGGTATTCACCCCTCCACTTT. The chain joins TRBV6-1 to TRBJ1-6; possible D gene TRBD1, 5 bases. V was trimmed by 2 bases and J by 8 bases, leaving 10 bases between them. From germline, CDR1 is MNHNS and CDR2 SASEGT. The CDR3 has 14 residues.

The count of this clone is one. V usage is TRBV6-5 and J usage is TRBJ1-2, with TRBD1 identical over 9 bases. Germline CDR1 is MNHEY and CDR2 is SVGAGI. With 7 bases clipped from V and 4 bases from J, the junction kept 4 bases outside the gene matches. CDR3 size: 13 residues. In DNA, the CDR3 is TGTGCCAGCACCGAGGACAGGGGCTATGGCTACACCTTC. Translated: CASTEDRGYGYTF.

This clone was observed a few times. The chain employs TRBV6-6 and TRBJ2-3; TRBD2 matches at 12 bases. CDR1 is MNHNY and CDR2 is SVGAGI in the germline V gene (reference sequence). The CDR3 has 15 amino acids. The V gene end was trimmed by 8 bases and the J gene end by 2 bases; junction bases not matched to a gene: 5. The CDR3 DNA is TGTGCCAGCCGGGCTAGCGGGGGGGCCACAGATACGCAGTATTTT. This gives the protein CASRASGGATDTQYF.

Remarks on this clone: Other DNA sequences in this specimen translate into the identical CDR3. The chain is built from TRBV9 and TRBJ1-1; D is ambiguous. V shed 0 bases and J shed 5 bases, with 8 bases lying between them. Germline lookup yields CDR1 SGDLS and CDR2 YYNGEE. The CDR3 spans 13 residues. The CDR3 sequence: CASSVGAGTEAFF. DNA of the CDR3: TGTGCCAGCAGCGTAGGAGCGGGGACTGAAGCTTTCTTT.

The rearrangement joins TRBV5-1 to TRBJ1-1; possible D gene TRBD1, 5 bases. The CDR3 totals 20 residues. V was pared by 7 bases and J by 1 base, with 32 bases between. Germline V lookup: CDR1 SGHRS, CDR2 YFSETQ. The CDR3 sequence is CASRRSGVDVEGRRNTEAFF. The CDR3 DNA reads as TGCGCCAGCCGGCGGTCTGGTGTTGACGTGGAGGGGAGAAGGAACACTGAAGCTTTCTTT.

The chain recombines TRBV4-2 with TRBJ2-4; D ambiguous. This CDR3 is 14 amino acids long. Germline CDR1 is LGHNA and CDR2 is YNFKEQ. V lost 1 base to trimming and J lost 7 bases, with 11 bases between them. The CDR3 loop is CASSQVLIENIQYF. DNA for the CDR3: TGTGCCAGCAGCCAAGTATTGATTGAGAACATTCAGTACTTC.

This clone appeared a single time. This rearrangement joins TRBV28 to TRBJ1-2; 10 bases fit TRBD1. Trimming cost V 2 bases and J 7 bases; bases outside gene matches: 13. This CDR3 contains 17 residues. The germline CDR1 and CDR2 sequences are MDHEN and SYDVKM. This CDR3 reads CASSLSGPTGGALGYTF. The DNA of the CDR3 is TGTGCCAGCAGTTTAAGTGGTCCGACAGGGGGCGCACTTGGCTACACCTTC.

The CDR3 reads CASSFRTGQGLEKLFF. As DNA, the CDR3 is TGTGCCAGCAGCTTCAGGACGGGACAGGGCCTCGAAAAACTGTTTTTT. The chain has TRBV11-2 and TRBJ1-4; TRBD1 matches at 9 bases. Looked up from germline, CDR1 is SGHAT and CDR2 is FQNNGV. This CDR3 is built from 16 residues. Trimming at V came to 3 bases and at J to 8 bases, leaving 10 bases not matched to a gene.

V usage is TRBV6-5 and J usage is TRBJ1-5; D may be TRBD1 (5 bases). This CDR3 comprises 15 residues. Germline lookup yields CDR1 MNHEY and CDR2 SVGAGI. V was trimmed by 4 bases and J by 0 bases, leaving 10 bases between them. CDR3 residues: CASSSGTHSNQPQHF. CDR3 bases: TGTGCCAGCAGTTCCGGGACTCATAGCAATCAGCCCCAGCATTTT.

This clone has only one observation. Other DNA sequences within the sample encode an identical CDR3. The chain couples TRBV9 to TRBJ1-1, with D tentatively TRBD1 (6 bases). The V end was cut by 0 bases, the J end by 2 bases, with 8 bases between. CDR1 is SGDLS, CDR2 YYNGEE, per germline. CDR3 length: 14 residues. This chain's CDR3 is CASSVVGGNTEAFF. The CDR3 DNA is TGTGCCAGCAGCGTAGTAGGGGGAAACACTGAAGCTTTCTTT. The entire variable domain, with the rest obtained from reference TRBV9 and TRBJ1-1, is as follows: DSGVTQTPKHLITATGQRVTLRCSPRSGDLSVYWYQQSLDQGLQFLIQYYNGEERAKGNILERFSAQQFPDLHSELNLSSLELGDSALYFCASSVVGGNTEAFFGQGTRLTVV.